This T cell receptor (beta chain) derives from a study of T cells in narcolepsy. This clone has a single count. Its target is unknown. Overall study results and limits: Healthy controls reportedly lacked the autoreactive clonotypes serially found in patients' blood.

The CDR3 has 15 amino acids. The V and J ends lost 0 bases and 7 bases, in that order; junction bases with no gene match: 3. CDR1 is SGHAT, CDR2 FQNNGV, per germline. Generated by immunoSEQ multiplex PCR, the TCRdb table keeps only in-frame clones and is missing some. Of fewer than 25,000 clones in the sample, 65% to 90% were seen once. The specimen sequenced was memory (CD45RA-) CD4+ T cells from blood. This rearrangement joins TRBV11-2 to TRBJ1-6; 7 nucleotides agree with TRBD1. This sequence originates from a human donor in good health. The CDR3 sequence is CASSLETGPNSPLHF. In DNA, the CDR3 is TGTGCCAGCAGCTTAGAGACAGGGCCGAATTCACCCCTCCACTTT.